This passage covers 18 T cell receptor beta chains from one sample sequenced in a study of shared clonotypes between healthy human individuals. It was CD45RO-negative cells, positively selected for CCR7, that made up naive CD8 cells, with terminally differentiated effector memory CD45RA+ cells excluded. The table came from immunoSEQ multiplex PCR; TCRdb's copy has only in-frame clones and leaves some out. The table has hundreds of thousands of clones, roughly 98% seen once. The sequencing input was naive CD8+ T cells sorted from blood. These TCRs come from a man aged 30 to 45 in good health.

This chain connects TRBV10-2 to TRBJ2-7; 9 bases fit TRBD2. Per germline, CDR1 WSHSY and CDR2 SAAADI. The CDR3 has 15 amino acids. The J segment lost 4 bases and the V segment lost 7 bases, leaving 11 bases of the junction unmatched. The CDR3: CASNQVAGERYEQYF. The CDR3, as DNA: TGCGCCAGCAATCAAGTAGCGGGAGAAAGATACGAGCAGTACTTC.

This rearrangement joins TRBV7-8 to TRBJ2-3, with TRBD1 matching over 8 bases. The CDR3 totals 15 residues. Per germline, CDR1 SGHVS and CDR2 FQNEAQ. V shed 3 bases and J 6 bases; nucleotides not matched to a gene: 8. Here the CDR3 reads CASSFVGQVMDTQYF. The CDR3 DNA reads as TGTGCCAGCAGCTTTGTGGGACAGGTAATGGATACGCAGTATTTT.

This sequence joins TRBV15 and TRBJ2-1; 7 bases agree with TRBD2. With 0 bases clipped from V and 6 bases from J, the junction kept 5 bases outside the gene matches. The germline V gene has CDR1 LNHNV and CDR2 YYDKDF (reference sequence). The CDR3 spans 15 residues. CDR3 DNA sequence: TGTGCCACCAGCAGAGAAACTAGCGCTTCCAATGAGCAGTTCTTC. Its translation is CATSRETSASNEQFF.

V and J are TRBV15 and TRBJ2-3, with 9 bases lining up with TRBD1. This CDR3 spans 21 amino acids. V trimming: 3 bases; J trimming: 0 bases; junction bases outside the gene matches: 19. Per germline, CDR1 LNHNV and CDR2 YYDKDF (reference sequence). The CDR3 DNA follows: TGTGCCACCAGCAGGGAAAGAACAGGGGGCCTTCACCTAGAAAGCACAGATACGCAGTATTTT. Protein: CATSRERTGGLHLESTDTQYF. The variable domain in full, with the rest retrieved from reference TRBV15 and TRBJ2-3, is DAMVIQNPRYQVTQFGKPVTLSCSQTLNHNVMYWYQQKSSQAPKLLFHYYDKDFNNEADTPDNFQSRRPNTSFCFLDIRSPGLGDTAMYLCATSRERTGGLHLESTDTQYFGPGTRLTVL.

The chain carries TRBV29-1 and TRBJ2-5, with D hard to call. V shed 3 bases and J shed 1 base, with 12 bases lying between them. CDR1 and CDR2 from the germline V gene are SQVTM and ANQGSEA. The CDR3 contains 14 residues. The CDR3 bases are TGCAGCGTTGACGGCGCAGCGTTCCAAGAGACCCAGTACTTC. It translates to CSVDGAAFQETQYF.

A word on this clone: Other DNA sequences in the sample encode the same CDR3. This sequence joins TRBV4-1 and TRBJ2-1; the D is unclear. Germline V gene sequence: CDR1 MGHRA, CDR2 YSYEKL. Trimming removed 2 bases from V and 0 bases from J, with 8 bases in between. The CDR3 spans 15 residues. The CDR3 region is CASSQLASSYNEQFF. DNA of the CDR3: TGCGCCAGCAGCCAATTAGCCTCCTCCTACAATGAGCAGTTCTTC.

This clone appeared a single time. V is TRBV28 and J is TRBJ2-1; TRBD1 matches at 10 bases. The V gene's germline CDR1 is MDHEN and CDR2 SYDVKM. The trim removed 6 bases at V and 7 bases at J, leaving 9 bases unmatched. The length of the CDR3 is 15 residues. The CDR3 loop is CASSVTGTGVNEQFF. The CDR3 region has the DNA TGTGCCAGCAGCGTCACCGGGACAGGGGTGAATGAGCAGTTCTTC.

This clone was counted once. This chain joins TRBV11-2 and TRBJ2-1; 7 nucleotides line up with TRBD2. V was clipped by 3 bases and J by 5 bases; unmatched bases: 7. This CDR3 region has 15 residues. The germline V gene encodes CDR1 SGHAT and CDR2 FQNNGV. The CDR3, as DNA: TGTGCCAGCAGCTTTTGGGAGGGTATTAACAATGAGCAGTTCTTC. As protein: CASSFWEGINNEQFF. The variable domain in full, with the rest retrieved from reference TRBV11-2 and TRBJ2-1, is EAGVAQSPRYKIIEKRQSVAFWCNPISGHATLYWYQQILGQGPKLLIQFQNNGVVDDSQLPKDRFSAERLKGVDSTLKIQPAKLEDSAVYLCASSFWEGINNEQFFGPGTRLTVL.

This chain joins TRBV5-1 and TRBJ1-1; D not certain. The CDR3 extends over 12 amino acids. The V gene's germline CDR1 is SGHRS and CDR2 YFSETQ. V was pared by 4 bases and J by 3 bases, with 7 bases between. The CDR3 protein is CASSEFDTEAFF. The CDR3 coding sequence is TGCGCCAGCAGCGAATTTGACACTGAAGCTTTCTTT. The full variable domain, with the rest looked up from reference TRBV5-1 and TRBJ1-1, is KAGVTQTPRYLIKTRGQQVTLSCSPISGHRSVSWYQQTPGQGLQFLFEYFSETQRNKGNFPGRFSGRQFSNSRSEMNVSTLELGDSALYLCASSEFDTEAFFGQGTRLTVV.

The sample holds one count of this clone. The chain recombines TRBV9 with TRBJ2-3, with D hard to call. There are 12 residues in the CDR3. Germline V gene sequence: CDR1 SGDLS, CDR2 YYNGEE. Between the trimmed V and J ends, which lost 2 bases and 6 bases, there was a span of 7 bases. The CDR3 DNA is TGTGCCAGCAGCGTCCTCTCTGATACGCAGTATTTT. Translating it yields CASSVLSDTQYF.

The chain employs TRBV6-5 and TRBJ1-5; D not certain. CDR1 and CDR2 from the germline V gene are MNHEY and SVGAGI. V dropped 4 bases and J dropped 0 bases, with 10 bases sitting between them. The CDR3 runs to 15 residues. DNA of the CDR3: TGTGCCAGCAGTTTAGGCGCCGATAGCAATCAGCCCCAGCATTTT. Translating it yields CASSLGADSNQPQHF.

V and J are TRBV7-6 and TRBJ2-1, with 8 nucleotides matching TRBD1. This CDR3 comprises 14 residues. With V trimmed by 3 bases and J by 9 bases, 7 bases remained unmatched. Germline assignment: CDR1 SGHVS and CDR2 FNYEAQ. The CDR3 DNA reads TGTGCCAGCAGCTTCGACAGGGGAGACGGTGAGCAGTTCTTC. Its protein product is CASSFDRGDGEQFF.

This chain uses TRBV4-1 with TRBJ1-3, with unresolved D. The CDR3 contains 16 residues. Germline loops: CDR1 MGHRA, CDR2 YSYEKL. The V end was cut by 3 bases, the J end by 0 bases, with 12 bases between. CDR3 sequence (DNA): TGCGCCAGCAGCCATGGCGACCGTGACTCTGGAAACACCATATATTTT. Residues: CASSHGDRDSGNTIYF.

The chain joins TRBV4-1 to TRBJ2-3; 7 bases match TRBD1. With 0 bases clipped from V and 0 bases from J, the junction kept 3 bases outside the gene matches. This CDR3 contains 16 residues. CDR1 is MGHRA, CDR2 YSYEKL, per germline. The DNA of the CDR3 is TGCGCCAGCAGCCAAGAAAGGGACAGTAGCACAGATACGCAGTATTTT. This codes for CASSQERDSSTDTQYF.

This chain connects TRBV28 to TRBJ2-1; TRBD1 matches 10 bases. V trimming: 6 bases; J trimming: 6 bases; junction bases outside the gene matches: 11. The CDR3 has 16 residues. Germline V gene lookup returns CDR1 MDHEN and CDR2 SYDVKM. The CDR3 spells CASRPGTGEVRNEQFF. CDR3 sequence (DNA): TGTGCCAGCAGACCCGGGACAGGGGAAGTCCGCAATGAGCAGTTCTTC.

This sequence joins TRBV7-9 and TRBJ2-1, with D uncertain. Germline V gives CDR1 SEHNR, CDR2 FQNEAQ (reference sequence). The ends were cut back, 2 bases at V and 8 bases at J, with 4 bases in the middle. CDR3 length: 11 residues. CDR3 sequence (DNA): TGTGCCAGCAGCTTATTCGATGAGCAGTTCTTC. It specifies CASSLFDEQFF.

This clone came up once. V gene TRBV5-5 combines with J gene TRBJ1-2; unclear D gene. Germline CDR1 SGHKS, CDR2 YYEKEE (reference sequence). V was pared by 0 bases and J by 5 bases, with 17 bases between. CDR3 length equals 16 residues. CDR3 sequence (DNA): TGTGCCAGCAGCTTGGAGGGAATGGCAGCTTATTATGGCTACACCTTC. Translation: CASSLEGMAAYYGYTF.

In DNA form, the CDR3 reads TGTGCCAGCAGTAACCCAGGGTTGCCTCCACCTAGCTATGGCTACACCTTC. Translating gives CASSNPGLPPPSYGYTF. The chain links TRBV28 to TRBJ1-2, with D maybe TRBD1 (5 bases). Germline loops: CDR1 MDHEN, CDR2 SYDVKM. V dropped 5 bases and J dropped 4 bases, with 23 bases sitting between them. The CDR3 covers 17 residues.